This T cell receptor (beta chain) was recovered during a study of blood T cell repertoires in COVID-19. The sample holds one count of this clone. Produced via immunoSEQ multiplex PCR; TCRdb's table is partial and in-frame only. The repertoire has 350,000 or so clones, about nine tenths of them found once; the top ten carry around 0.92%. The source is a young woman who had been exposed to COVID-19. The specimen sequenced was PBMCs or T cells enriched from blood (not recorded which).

The CDR3 is CATGANEKLFF. The DNA of the CDR3 is TGTGCCACGGGAGCTAATGAAAAACTGTTTTTT. This sequence joins TRBV28 and TRBJ1-4, with unresolved D. The germline gives CDR1 MDHEN, CDR2 SYDVKM. Trimming pared 10 bases from V and 3 bases from J, leaving 6 bases between. The CDR3 sequence is 11 residues long.